Below are 5 T cell receptor beta chains sequenced from a single sample in a study of T cell changes during pregnancy in multiple sclerosis (dated by TCRdb to about 2019). Library preparation used the immunoSEQ multiplex PCR assay. Sourced from immuneACCESS, this table was stored by TCRdb with only in-frame sequences that have V and J called. A share of the clones is absent; for the studies checked, an unresolved V gene accounts for under half, and the remainder has no known explanation. Counted in this sample were tens of thousands of clones; around nine tenths of them appeared once. The ten biggest clones cover 1.5% of the sample. Sequenced material: peripheral blood, taken in the third trimester of pregnancy. These receptors originate from a female donor with multiple sclerosis, enrolled in a pregnancy study.

The chain joins TRBV5-1 to TRBJ1-2; no clear D gene. The ends were cut back, 2 bases at V and 4 bases at J, with 12 bases in the middle. In germline, CDR1 is SGHRS, CDR2 YFSETQ. CDR3 length: 14 residues. The CDR3 DNA follows: TGCGCCAGCAGCTTTGTTCACGCCGGCTATGGCTACACCTTC. Protein: CASSFVHAGYGYTF.

This chain uses TRBV27 with TRBJ2-5, with 7 nucleotides matching TRBD1. In germline, CDR1 is MNHEY, CDR2 SMNVEV (reference sequence). The CDR3 totals 18 residues. The junction had 19 bases not matched to a gene; V was cut back by 5 bases and J by 4 bases. CDR3 bases: TGTGCCAGCAGTCCGCTGACAGGGAAGGGGCCTGAAGGAGAGACCCAGTACTTC. The encoded protein is CASSPLTGKGPEGETQYF.

V is TRBV7-9 and J is TRBJ2-4, with TRBD1 identical over 7 bases. V gave up 5 bases and J gave up 12 bases; unmatched junction bases: 16. The length of the CDR3 is 15 residues. Germline V gene lookup returns CDR1 SEHNR and CDR2 FQNEAQ (reference sequence). The CDR3 DNA is TGTGCCAGCAGCGTGACAGGGAGAGAAAGCGCTTATCAGTACTTC. Amino acids: CASSVTGRESAYQYF.

The chain links TRBV28 to TRBJ1-1; D gene ambiguous. CDR1 is MDHEN, CDR2 SYDVKM, per germline. The CDR3 length is 19 residues. V gave up 2 bases and J gave up 0 bases, with 22 bases separating them. CDR3 amino acids: CASSLVFNLVVVLNTEAFF. The DNA for the CDR3 is TGTGCCAGCAGTTTAGTCTTTAACCTAGTTGTCGTGCTGAACACTGAAGCTTTCTTT.

V usage is TRBV29-1 and J usage is TRBJ2-7; a possible D gene is TRBD2 (6 bases). Germline CDR1 SQVTM, CDR2 ANQGSEA. V lost 6 bases and J 3 bases, leaving 12 bases between the germline ends. This CDR3 spans 12 amino acids. The CDR3 DNA reads as TGCAGCGTCGAGTTGCGGGACTACGAGCAGTACTTC. This sequence encodes CSVELRDYEQYF.